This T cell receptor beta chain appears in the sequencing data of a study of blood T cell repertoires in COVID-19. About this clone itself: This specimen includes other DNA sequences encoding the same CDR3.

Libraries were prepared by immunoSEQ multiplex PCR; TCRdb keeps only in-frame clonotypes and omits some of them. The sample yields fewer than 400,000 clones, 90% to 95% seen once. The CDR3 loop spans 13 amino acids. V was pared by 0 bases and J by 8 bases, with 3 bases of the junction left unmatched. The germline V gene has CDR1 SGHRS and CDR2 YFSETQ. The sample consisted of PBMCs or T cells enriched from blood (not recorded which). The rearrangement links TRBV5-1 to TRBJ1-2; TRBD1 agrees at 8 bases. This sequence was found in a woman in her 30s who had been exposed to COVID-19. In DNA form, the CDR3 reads TGCGCCAGCAGCTTGGGGACAGGGAGGGGCTACACCTTC. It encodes CASSLGTGRGYTF.